A selection of T cell receptor beta chains follows, all from one sample in a study of cytomegalovirus exposure and HLA in healthy donors. Method: immunoSEQ multiplex PCR; TCRdb's copy keeps in-frame clones and lacks some. The sample contains approximately 150,000 clones, 80% of which appear only once. Sequenced input: PBMCs. The origin of the receptors is a human donor in good health. CDR3s include the opening cysteine and the closing phenylalanine or tryptophan. A D gene is named only where the DNA matches it firmly. The size field is filled for only some rows; it gives once, few, many or a size class.

D gene,J gene,CDR3 length,V gene,clone size,CDR3 DNA,CDR3 protein
-,TRBJ1-5,15,TRBV28,-,TGTGCCAGCAGGAGACCCGGGACTCGCAATCAGCCCCAGCATTTT,CASRRPGTRNQPQHF
TRBD1,TRBJ2-5,15,TRBV5-1,-,TGCGCCAGCAGCTTCCGGGACAGGGGCCAAGAGACCCAGTACTTC,CASSFRDRGQETQYF
-,TRBJ2-2,16,TRBV5-1,-,TGCGCCAGCAGCTTGGAACAGGCCTCGAACACCGGGGAGCTGTTTTTT,CASSLEQASNTGELFF
TRBD1,TRBJ2-1,15,TRBV19,-,TGTGCCAGTAGTCCTATAAGGGACAGTCACAATGAGCAGTTCTTC,CASSPIRDSHNEQFF
-,TRBJ2-1,17,TRBV4-1,-,TGCGCCAGCAGCCAAGTCCCCGTTGATGCGGGGCACAATGAGCAGTTCTTC,CASSQVPVDAGHNEQFF
-,TRBJ2-7,16,TRBV4-1,-,TGCGCCAGCAGCCAAGATAGATACAGGGCTACCTACGAGCAGTACTTC,CASSQDRYRATYEQYF
-,TRBJ1-1,11,TRBV7-9,-,TGTGCCAGCAGCTTAGGAGGGGGAGCTTTCTTT,CASSLGGGAFF
TRBD1,TRBJ2-7,15,TRBV9,once,TGTGCCAGCAGCTCCCGAGACAGGGAAACCTACGAGCAGTACTTC,CASSSRDRETYEQYF
TRBD2,TRBJ2-3,16,TRBV27,-,TGTGCCAGCAGTTCCCTAGCGGGGGGGCCTAAGGATACGCAGTATTTT,CASSSLAGGPKDTQYF
TRBD1,TRBJ1-2,15,TRBV6-5,-,TGTGCCAGCAGCCGAGGGCAGGGGGGCCTATATGGCTACACCTTC,CASSRGQGGLYGYTF
-,TRBJ1-5,15,TRBV23-1,-,TGCGCCAGCAGTCAGCTACTGAGGGTGGATCAGCCCCAGCATTTT,CASSQLLRVDQPQHF
-,TRBJ2-3,13,TRBV12-5,-,TGTGCTAGTGGTTCAGTGGGGGCGGATACGCAGTATTTT,CASGSVGADTQYF
TRBD1,TRBJ1-3,17,TRBV9,once,TGTGCCAGCAGCGTCACAGGGGGCGCTGGCCCTGGAAACACCATATATTTT,CASSVTGGAGPGNTIYF
TRBD2,TRBJ2-2,17,TRBV7-2,-,TGTGCCAGCAGCCTGCTAGCGGGGGTTCCTAACACCGGGGAGCTGTTTTTT,CASSLLAGVPNTGELFF
TRBD2,TRBJ2-7,12,TRBV27,-,TGTGCCAGCTCCGCTAGCGGGGCCGAGCAGTACTTC,CASSASGAEQYF
TRBD2,TRBJ2-3,15,TRBV2,-,TGTGCCAGCAGTGAAGCGACTAGCGGGCCGGATACGCAGTATTTT,CASSEATSGPDTQYF
TRBD1,TRBJ2-7,14,TRBV18,once,TGTGCCAGCTCACCGTCCGCCCAGGGGGCAGTGCAGTACTTC,CASSPSAQGAVQYF
TRBD1,TRBJ2-2,15,TRBV18,-,TGTGCCAGCTCACCGGACAGGATGAACACCGGGGAGCTGTTTTTT,CASSPDRMNTGELFF
TRBD1,TRBJ2-2,16,TRBV19,-,TGTGCCAGTAGTATAAGGACAGGGGGCAACACCGGGGAGCTGTTTTTT,CASSIRTGGNTGELFF
-,TRBJ2-7,14,TRBV27,-,TGTGCCAGCAGTTTAAACGGGGGGCCGGTTGAGCAGTACTTC,CASSLNGGPVEQYF
-,TRBJ2-7,16,TRBV5-6,-,TGTGCCAGCAGCCAAAACAACGGACTCGGAAGATACGAGCAGTACTTC,CASSQNNGLGRYEQYF
-,TRBJ2-7,15,TRBV6-5,-,TGTGCCAGCAGTTACGATGTGTCGATAAACTACGAGCAGTACTTC,CASSYDVSINYEQYF
TRBD2,TRBJ2-7,18,TRBV7-2,-,TGTGCCAGCAGCGTCCAGCCTAGCGGGGGGGCGGGTTCCTACGAGCAGTACTTC,CASSVQPSGGAGSYEQYF
-,TRBJ2-7,16,TRBV28,few,TGTGCCAGCAGTTTTCCTGGGACTGAACCCTCCTACGAGCAGTACTTC,CASSFPGTEPSYEQYF
-,TRBJ1-6,15,TRBV27,-,TGTGCCAGCAGTACAGCTCGGGAGAAAAATTCACCCCTCCACTTT,CASSTAREKNSPLHF
-,TRBJ2-1,16,TRBV7-6,-,TGTGCCAGCAGCCTTAGCGGAATAGCCCCTAACAATGAGCAGTTCTTC,CASSLSGIAPNNEQFF
-,TRBJ1-1,15,TRBV2,-,TGTGCCAGCAGTGATCGGGGGTCGAGGAACACTGAAGCTTTCTTT,CASSDRGSRNTEAFF
-,TRBJ2-3,15,TRBV2,-,TGTGCCAGCATGGCTTTGGGGGGTAGCACAGATACGCAGTATTTT,CASMALGGSTDTQYF
TRBD2,TRBJ2-7,14,TRBV29-1,-,TGCAGCGTCCTAAGACTAGCTAGCTCCTACGAGCAGTACTTC,CSVLRLASSYEQYF
TRBD1,TRBJ1-2,15,TRBV9,once,TGTGCCAGCAGCGGAAAAAGGGACAGTAACTATGGCTACACCTTC,CASSGKRDSNYGYTF
-,TRBJ1-1,13,TRBV6-4,-,TGTGCCAGCAGTTTACGGTTGAACACTGAAGCTTTCTTT,CASSLRLNTEAFF
-,TRBJ2-3,16,TRBV11-3,-,TGTGCCAGCAGCTTAGGGCAGGGGAGGGTCACAGATACGCAGTATTTT,CASSLGQGRVTDTQYF
TRBD1,TRBJ2-1,15,TRBV19,-,TGTGCCAGTTCCCCTGGGACAGGGCACTACAATGAGCAGTTCTTC,CASSPGTGHYNEQFF
TRBD1,TRBJ2-7,13,TRBV25-1,-,TGTGCCAGCAGTGCGGGACAGGTATCCGAGCAGTACTTC,CASSAGQVSEQYF
-,TRBJ1-1,14,TRBV7-2,-,TGTGCCAGCAGCCCAGGACAGTGGCACACTGAAGCTTTCTTT,CASSPGQWHTEAFF
-,TRBJ2-7,14,TRBV14,few,TGTGCCAGCAGCCAAGCAGGCAACTCCTACGAGCAGTACTTC,CASSQAGNSYEQYF
TRBD1,TRBJ1-5,15,TRBV2,-,TGTGCCAGCAGTGGCCCAGGGGGCAACAATCAGCCCCAGCATTTT,CASSGPGGNNQPQHF
TRBD2,TRBJ2-1,16,TRBV7-2,-,TGTGCCAGCAGCTCTAGCGGGGGGAGCTCCTACAATGAGCAGTTCTTC,CASSSSGGSSYNEQFF
TRBD1,TRBJ2-7,14,TRBV27,-,TGTGCCAGCAGTTTATCAACAGGGGGCTACGAGCAGTACTTC,CASSLSTGGYEQYF
TRBD2,TRBJ2-5,16,TRBV5-1,-,TGCGCCAGCAGCGGAACGACTAGCGCGGGTTTAGAGACCCAGTACTTC,CASSGTTSAGLETQYF
TRBD2,TRBJ2-5,15,TRBV12-5,-,TGTGCTAGTGGGGGGGGACTAGCGGGGGCAGAGACCCAGTACTTC,CASGGGLAGAETQYF
TRBD2,TRBJ2-7,15,TRBV4-3,-,TGCGCCAGCAGCAGTAGCGGGGGGGCCTCCTACGAGCAGTACTTC,CASSSSGGASYEQYF
TRBD1,TRBJ2-7,15,TRBV5-1,-,TGCGCCAGCAGCACCACCGGGACAGGAGCCTACGAGCAGTACTTC,CASSTTGTGAYEQYF
TRBD2,TRBJ2-7,15,TRBV6-5,-,TGTGCCAGCAGACATCTAGCGGGGGATTCATACGAGCAGTACTTC,CASRHLAGDSYEQYF
-,TRBJ1-4,14,TRBV4-1,-,TGCGCCAGCAGGACACCCGCAACTAATGAAAAACTGTTTTTT,CASRTPATNEKLFF
TRBD1,TRBJ1-6,14,TRBV7-9,-,TGTGCCAGCAGCTTAGGGACAGGGATCTCACCCCTCCACTTT,CASSLGTGISPLHF
-,TRBJ2-3,14,TRBV6-5,-,TGTGCCAGCAGCCCCGGGGGAGGCACAGATACGCAGTATTTT,CASSPGGGTDTQYF
-,TRBJ1-1,13,TRBV9,few,TGTGCCAGCAGCGTCGGGGGATATACTGAAGCTTTCTTT,CASSVGGYTEAFF
TRBD1,TRBJ1-6,14,TRBV2,-,TGTGCCAGCAGTGGACAGGGTATGAATTCACCCCTCCACTTT,CASSGQGMNSPLHF
TRBD1,TRBJ1-3,15,TRBV5-1,few,TGCGCCAGCAGCTCGGGACAGGGGACTGGAAACACCATATATTTT,CASSSGQGTGNTIYF
-,TRBJ2-6,15,TRBV12-5,few,TGTGCTAGTGGCCTGCAGGGCTCTGGGGCCAACGTCCTGACTTTC,CASGLQGSGANVLTF
-,TRBJ1-4,15,TRBV6-5,-,TGTGCCAGCAGTTACTCTGACGGGGGAGGTGAAAAACTGTTTTTT,CASSYSDGGGEKLFF
-,TRBJ1-1,15,TRBV7-2,-,TGTGCCAGCAGCTTAGCTGGACATACGAACACTGAAGCTTTCTTT,CASSLAGHTNTEAFF
-,TRBJ2-2,14,TRBV7-2,-,TGTGCCAGCAGCTTAGTCCAGGACACCGGGGAGCTGTTTTTT,CASSLVQDTGELFF
-,TRBJ1-1,11,TRBV9,-,TGTGCCAGCAGCCCAGGGACTGAAGCTTTCTTT,CASSPGTEAFF
-,TRBJ2-5,12,TRBV6-6,-,TGTGCCAGCAGTTACGCCGGGGAGACCCAGTACTTC,CASSYAGETQYF
-,TRBJ1-2,14,TRBV7-2,once,TGTGCCAGCAGCTCCCCCAGGCAGAAATATGGCTACACCTTC,CASSSPRQKYGYTF
-,TRBJ2-1,14,TRBV7-2,-,TGTGCCAGCAGCTCCCCAGGTCCCTACAATGAGCAGTTCTTC,CASSSPGPYNEQFF
-,TRBJ1-2,11,TRBV6-5,-,TGTGCCAGCAGTCCCCTCTATGGCTACACCTTC,CASSPLYGYTF